This T cell receptor beta chain appears in the sequencing data of a study of cytomegalovirus exposure and HLA in healthy donors (dated by TCRdb to 2017 to 2019). Regarding the complete study: According to a later analysis, the 120 or so validation repertoires were produced on the same platform as the roughly 600 repertoires of the first cohort. Along with the approximately 670-subject first cohort, a separate validation cohort of more than 90 different subjects was used. The study combined high-throughput TCR immunosequencing, statistical association of individual TCRs with disease status, and machine learning to predict cytomegalovirus infection status. The aim of the study was to test whether cataloging public T cell receptors could identify signatures of past pathogen exposure.

The CDR1 and CDR2 encoded by the germline V gene are SGHAT and FQNNGV. V lost 1 base and J lost 3 bases, and the count of bases not matched to a germline gene is 5. The CDR3 runs 15 residues from the cysteine to the phenylalanine. The kept DNA is CDR3 alone, 45 bases in frame from the first base. To note about this clone: This clone's antigen is unknown. Nothing much larger sits one base from this clone, and base qualities are not available.

The donors were included in the validation cohort of over a hundred subjects, a group kept apart from the approximately 690-subject first cohort. The study at large found these results: The study listed 164 TCR beta chains as associated with cytomegalovirus. Most TCR sequences were observed very rarely across donors, whereas some public TCRs were present in many individuals. The classifier was reported to diagnose cytomegalovirus status with high specificity and sensitivity in both the original cohort and the validation cohort. In a later analysis, TCRs clustered in the first cohort were found to also tend to co-occur in the 130 or so validation repertoires, with 85% to 95% of cluster scores above 0. A later analysis had no HLA typing for the validation cohort, so co-occurrence there was scored across all 110 or so repertoires. In vitro tests confirmed that three of the cytomegalovirus-associated TCR beta chains recognize cytomegalovirus antigens. The authors suggested that the approach could potentially be extended to other disease states and immunological phenotypes.

Receptor libraries were prepared by the immunoSEQ multiplex PCR assay. As for how the authors treated the data: A statistical classification framework was built to diagnose cytomegalovirus status from the catalog of TCR beta chain sequences. TCRdb retrieved this table from immuneACCESS and kept in-frame rearrangements only. Not all clones are present; in checked studies, unresolved V genes account for under half, and no reason is known for the remainder. V, J and clone size derive from that table, while D and trimming were established from the DNA sequence. In this sample the table shows about 170,000 clones, around nine tenths of which occur a single time. The ten largest make up less than 3.5% of the sample.

The sample consisted of PBMCs. The sequence derives from a man aged 18 to 29 in good health and CMV-seropositive. The chain couples TRBV11-2 to TRBJ2-7; 8 junctional bases match TRBD2. The DNA reads as follows: TGTGCCAGCAGCTTAGGGGCGGGGGGCTTCTACGAGCAGTACTTC. Its protein is CASSLGAGGFYEQYF.